The rows below give T cell receptor beta chains drawn from one sample of a study of shared clonotypes between healthy human individuals. The repertoire was sequenced with immunoSEQ multiplex PCR; TCRdb's copy has only in-frame clones and lacks some. Of around 560,000 clones listed, 90% to 95% were seen once; the top ten hold around 0.11%. Material: naive CD8+ T cells sorted from blood. These receptors were collected from a woman under 40 in good health. The CDR3 runs from the conserved cysteine through the conserved F or W. The order of the fields is D gene, clone size, J gene, V gene, CDR3 DNA, CDR3 protein. The D gene is left open where the match is weak. Part of the rows lack a size; the others show once, few, many or a class for expanded clones.

>NA|NA|TRBJ1-1|TRBV9
TGTGCCAGCAGCGTAGGGTCGGTTTTGGAGAACACTGAAGCTTTCTTT
CASSVGSVLENTEAFF
>NA|NA|TRBJ2-7|TRBV5-8
TGTGCCAGCAGCCCTGGCGTGGCCGAAACCTACGAGCAGTACTTC
CASSPGVAETYEQYF
>TRBD1|NA|TRBJ2-1|TRBV5-4
TGTGCCAGCAGCCTCGGGACAGCCAATGAGCAGTTCTTC
CASSLGTANEQFF
>NA|NA|TRBJ2-1|TRBV28
TGTGCCAGCACCCTGATGAGCTCCTACAATGAGCAGTTCTTC
CASTLMSSYNEQFF
>TRBD2|NA|TRBJ2-5|TRBV7-9
TGTGCCAGCAGCTCGCCGGGACTAGCGGGGGAGGAGACCCAGTACTTC
CASSSPGLAGEETQYF
>TRBD2|NA|TRBJ2-2|TRBV7-7
TGTGCCAGCAGCTTTGTAGCGGGAAACACCGGGGAGCTGTTTTTT
CASSFVAGNTGELFF
>TRBD2|NA|TRBJ2-7|TRBV7-9
TGTGCCAGCAGCTTATCTAGCGGGAGTCTTGAGCAGTACTTC
CASSLSSGSLEQYF
>TRBD1|NA|TRBJ1-1|TRBV18
TGTGCCAGCCAAGCAGGGGGCCTAACCCCTAACACTGAAGCTTTCTTT
CASQAGGLTPNTEAFF
>NA|NA|TRBJ1-1|TRBV10-1
TGCGCCAGCAGTGAGGGGGCAGTGGCTTTCTTT
CASSEGAVAFF
>NA|NA|TRBJ2-3|TRBV12-5
TGTGCTAGTGGTTTGGTGGGGACTGGAAGAAGCACAGATACGCAGTATTTT
CASGLVGTGRSTDTQYF
>NA|NA|TRBJ2-7|TRBV5-1
TGCGCCAGCAGCCTCGCCGGGGGCCGCTCCTACGAGCAGTACTTC
CASSLAGGRSYEQYF
>NA|NA|TRBJ2-7|TRBV11-2
TGTGCCAGCAGCTTGGGCGTATACTCCTACGAGCAGTACTTC
CASSLGVYSYEQYF
>NA|NA|TRBJ1-1|TRBV28
TGTGCCAGCGCGCACGCCTCAGGGAGTCGATGGGCTTTCTTT
CASAHASGSRWAFF
>TRBD1|NA|TRBJ1-2|TRBV5-6
TGTGCCAGCAGCCCGCAGACAGGGAACTATGGCTACACCTTC
CASSPQTGNYGYTF
>NA|NA|TRBJ2-1|TRBV11-3
TGTGCCAGCAGCTTAGTGGGCAGGCACAATGAGCAGTTCTTC
CASSLVGRHNEQFF
>NA|NA|TRBJ1-2|TRBV29-1
TGCAGCGTTTCCGACGGGGAGGACTATGGCTACACCTTC
CSVSDGEDYGYTF
>TRBD1|once|TRBJ1-2|TRBV30
TGTGCCTGGAGATGGTCCGGGACAGGGGGCTATGGCTACACCTTC
CAWRWSGTGGYGYTF